These 21 T cell receptor beta chains came from one sample sequenced in a study of blood T cell repertoires in COVID-19. Sequencing used immunoSEQ multiplex PCR; TCRdb keeps in-frame clones, though not all of them. In the table there are about 210,000 clones, 92% of which are singletons. The sequencing input was peripheral blood. Every receptor here comes from a man in his thirties or forties with acute or convalescent COVID-19.

The chain joins TRBV7-6 to TRBJ2-7; 9 bases match TRBD2. The CDR3 has 17 residues. From germline, CDR1 is SGHVS and CDR2 FNYEAQ. V was pared by 1 base and J by 0 bases, with 7 bases of the junction left unmatched. The CDR3 bases are TGTGCCAGCAGCTTAGTTCTTCTAGCGGGGAACTCCTACGAGCAGTACTTC. Protein product: CASSLVLLAGNSYEQYF. Full variable domain (missing parts from reference TRBV7-6 and TRBJ2-7): GAGVSQSPRYKVTKRGQDVALRCDPISGHVSLYWYRQALGQGPEFLTYFNYEAQQDKSGLPNDRFSAERPEGSISTLTIQRTEQRDSAMYRCASSLVLLAGNSYEQYFGPGTRLTVT.

In its sample, this clone was seen a few times. J is TRBJ1-6 and V is TRBV27; tentatively, D is TRBD1 (6 bases). The CDR3 totals 15 residues. The germline V gene encodes CDR1 MNHEY and CDR2 SMNVEV (reference sequence). Between the trimmed V and J ends, which lost 6 bases and 8 bases, there was a span of 17 bases. CDR3 amino acids: CASRQATGLHSPLHF. The CDR3 DNA sequence: TGTGCCAGCAGGCAGGCAACAGGGCTGCATTCACCCCTCCACTTT.

The chain couples TRBV7-6 to TRBJ2-3; 7 bases agree with TRBD2. Trimming at V came to 3 bases and at J to 2 bases, leaving 5 bases not matched to a gene. Per the germline V gene, CDR1 is SGHVS and CDR2 is FNYEAQ. CDR3 length: 15 residues. The CDR3 loop reads CASSLAGVFTDTQYF. CDR3 DNA: TGTGCCAGCAGCTTGGCGGGGGTCTTCACAGATACGCAGTATTTT.

This chain uses TRBV15 with TRBJ1-2; D is unresolved. This CDR3 has 13 residues. Germline V gives CDR1 LNHNV, CDR2 YYDKDF (reference sequence). Deletions cut 1 base from V and 4 bases from J, with 7 bases between. CDR3 residues: CATSRAPTYGYTF. The CDR3 DNA reads as TGTGCCACCAGCAGAGCCCCTACCTATGGCTACACCTTC.

This rearrangement joins TRBV19 to TRBJ2-7; 8 bases map to TRBD1. The CDR3 has 14 residues. Germline CDR1 LNHDA, CDR2 SQIVND (reference sequence). With V trimmed by 4 bases and J by 6 bases, 8 bases remained unmatched. The CDR3 protein is CASSTRDRKGEQYF. The CDR3 DNA is TGTGCCAGTAGTACCAGGGACAGGAAGGGCGAGCAGTACTTC.

The chain has TRBV19 and TRBJ1-2, with TRBD1 matching over 7 bases. Germline loops: CDR1 LNHDA, CDR2 SQIVND (reference sequence). Unmatched junction bases numbered 3, after V lost 5 bases and J lost 6 bases. The CDR3 sequence is 12 residues long. The CDR3 coding sequence is TGTGCCAGTAGTTTGGACAGGAATGGCTACACCTTC. This codes for CASSLDRNGYTF.

This rearrangement joins TRBV7-9 to TRBJ1-2; tentatively, D is TRBD1 (5 bases). Trimming pared 6 bases from V and 5 bases from J, leaving 16 bases between. The CDR3 runs to 14 residues. Germline-derived CDR1 and CDR2 are SEHNR and FQNEAQ (reference sequence). CDR3 DNA sequence: TGTGCCAGCAGACCTCAGGGCCTTTCATATGGCTACACCTTC. This codes for CASRPQGLSYGYTF.

The CDR3 reads CASTTWGGVQETQYF. The CDR3 bases are TGTGCCAGCACAACCTGGGGCGGGGTACAAGAGACCCAGTACTTC. This chain links TRBV5-6 with TRBJ2-5; a possible D gene is TRBD2 (6 bases). With 6 bases removed from V and 2 bases from J, the gap between germline ends came to 17 bases. The CDR3 sequence is 15 residues long. Germline assignment: CDR1 SGHDT and CDR2 YYEEEE.

The rearrangement uses TRBV15 and TRBJ2-1; 12 bases fit TRBD2. V trimming: 4 bases; J trimming: 12 bases; junction bases outside the gene matches: 4. This CDR3 region has 13 residues. The germline gives CDR1 LNHNV, CDR2 YYDKDF (reference sequence). CDR3 sequence: CATSIRTSGMQFF. CDR3 bases: TGTGCCACCAGCATACGGACTAGCGGGATGCAGTTCTTC.

This sequence joins TRBV5-1 and TRBJ2-2; TRBD2 matches 7 bases. Germline CDR1 and CDR2: SGHRS and YFSETQ. The CDR3 contains 14 residues. J gave up 10 bases and V 1 base, and 7 bases lay outside the gene matches. For the CDR3, the DNA is TGCGCCAGCAGCTTGAATTATGAGCGGGAGGAGCTGTTTTTT. This codes for CASSLNYEREELFF.

As for this clone: This sample includes further DNA sequences coding for the same CDR3. The V gene is TRBV28, the J gene TRBJ1-2; perhaps TRBD1 as D (6 bases). Germline CDR1 reads MDHEN; CDR2 reads SYDVKM. The CDR3 has 13 residues. V lost 3 bases and J lost 2, with 7 bases in between. The CDR3 sequence: CASSFGQNYGYTF. The CDR3 coding sequence is TGTGCCAGCAGTTTCGGACAGAACTATGGCTACACCTTC.

The CDR3 region has the DNA TGTGCCAGCAGAGCGGGAGGGATCACAGATACGCAGTATTTT. It is translated as CASRAGGITDTQYF. The chain combines TRBV28 with TRBJ2-3; 10 bases line up with TRBD2. The CDR3 is made up of 14 amino acids. The germline V gene has CDR1 MDHEN and CDR2 SYDVKM. With 6 bases clipped from V and 2 bases from J, the junction kept 2 bases outside the gene matches.

The V gene is TRBV9, the J gene TRBJ1-1; TRBD1 aligns across 7 bases. CDR1 is SGDLS and CDR2 is YYNGEE in the germline V gene. V was clipped by 0 bases and J by 3 bases; unmatched bases: 8. The length of the CDR3 is 16 residues. Here the CDR3 reads CASSVVLGGRDTEAFF. Written as DNA, the CDR3 is TGTGCCAGCAGCGTAGTTCTAGGGGGCAGGGACACTGAAGCTTTCTTT.

The rearrangement links TRBV19 to TRBJ1-6; possibly TRBD1 for D (6 bases). The CDR3 sequence is 15 residues long. Germline V gene data show CDR1 as LNHDA and CDR2 as SQIVND (reference sequence). V was pared by 3 bases and J by 5 bases, with 11 bases between. This CDR3 is CASSMTGTNNSPLHF. In DNA, the CDR3 is TGTGCCAGTAGTATGACCGGGACAAATAATTCACCCCTCCACTTT.

The V call is TRBV20-1, the J call TRBJ1-6; unclear D gene. The V gene lost 3 bases and the J gene lost 10 bases, with 16 bases spanning the gap. This CDR3 spans 14 amino acids. Germline CDR1 and CDR2: DFQATT and SNEGSKA (reference sequence). CDR3 bases: TGCAGTGCTAGTCGGTTCGAACCGGAGTCACCCCTCCACTTT. Protein product: CSASRFEPESPLHF.

V gene TRBV3-1 (or the pseudogene TRBV3-2) combines with J gene TRBJ2-1, with D unclear. Germline assignment: CDR1 LGHDT and CDR2 YNNKEL (reference sequence). The V end was cut by 2 bases, the J end by 5 bases, with 4 bases between. The CDR3 has 12 residues. CDR3 sequence (DNA): TGTGCCAGCAGCCAAAGCAACAATGAGCAGTTCTTC. This encodes CASSQSNNEQFF.

The chain carries TRBV28 and TRBJ1-2, with TRBD1 matching over 11 bases. The ends lost 5 bases at V and 7 bases at J; junction bases unmatched: 6. Germline loops: CDR1 MDHEN, CDR2 SYDVKM. This CDR3 has 14 amino acids. The CDR3 loop reads CASSPLDRGPGYTF. CDR3 sequence (DNA): TGTGCCAGCAGTCCCCTGGACAGGGGGCCTGGCTACACCTTC.

The chain carries TRBV6-5 and TRBJ2-1, with 7 bases lining up with TRBD1. This CDR3 is built from 13 residues. Trimming took 8 bases from V and 0 from J; bases not matched to a gene: 1. Germline values: CDR1 MNHEY, CDR2 SVGAGI. CDR3 coding DNA: TGTGCCAGCTGGGACAGCTCCTACAATGAGCAGTTCTTC. It encodes CASWDSSYNEQFF.

This chain links TRBV24-1 with TRBJ1-2; no definite D call. Germline lookup yields CDR1 KGHDR and CDR2 SFDVKD. Trimming stripped 6 bases from V and 2 bases from J, with 18 bases between. The CDR3 contains 16 residues. The CDR3 DNA is TGTGCCACCAGTCCTACTTCGTGGACGGGAAACTATGGCTACACCTTC. It yields the protein CATSPTSWTGNYGYTF.

The genes are TRBV28 and TRBJ1-5; D not certain. Trimming took 2 bases from V and 0 from J, leaving 8 bases between them. CDR3 length equals 15 residues. Germline assignment: CDR1 MDHEN and CDR2 SYDVKM. The CDR3 DNA sequence: TGTGCCAGCAGTTTAGGGCAGTATAGCAATCAGCCCCAGCATTTT. This codes for CASSLGQYSNQPQHF. Combining the CDR3 with reference TRBV28 and TRBJ1-5 gives the whole variable domain DVKVTQSSRYLVKRTGEKVFLECVQDMDHENMFWYRQDPGLGLRLIYFSYDVKMKEKGDIPEGYSVSREKKERFSLILESASTNQTSMYLCASSLGQYSNQPQHFGDGTRLSIL.

The gene calls are TRBV6-5 and TRBJ2-6; a weak D match, TRBD1 (5 bases). Germline V gene data show CDR1 as MNHEY and CDR2 as SVGAGI. The ends were cut back, 2 bases at V and 0 bases at J, with 5 bases in the middle. This CDR3 is built from 15 residues. DNA for the CDR3: TGTGCCAGCAGTTACCAGGGCTCTGGGGCCAACGTCCTGACTTTC. It is translated as CASSYQGSGANVLTF.